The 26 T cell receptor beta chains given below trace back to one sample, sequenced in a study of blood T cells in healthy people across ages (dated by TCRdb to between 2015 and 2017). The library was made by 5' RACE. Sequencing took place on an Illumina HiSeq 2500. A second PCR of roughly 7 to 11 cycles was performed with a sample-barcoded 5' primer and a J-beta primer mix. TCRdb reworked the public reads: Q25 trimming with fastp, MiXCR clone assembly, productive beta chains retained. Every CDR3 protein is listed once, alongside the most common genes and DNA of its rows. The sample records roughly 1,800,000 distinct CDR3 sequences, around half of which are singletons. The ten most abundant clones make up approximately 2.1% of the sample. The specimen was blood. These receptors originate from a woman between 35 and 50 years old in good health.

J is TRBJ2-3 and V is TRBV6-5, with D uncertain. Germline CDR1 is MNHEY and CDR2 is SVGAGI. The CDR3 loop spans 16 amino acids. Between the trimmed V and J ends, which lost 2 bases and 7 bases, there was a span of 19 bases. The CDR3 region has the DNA TGTGCCAGCAGTTACGAATCGGGTGCTGCGCGCAATACGCAGTATTTT. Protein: CASSYESGAARNTQYF.

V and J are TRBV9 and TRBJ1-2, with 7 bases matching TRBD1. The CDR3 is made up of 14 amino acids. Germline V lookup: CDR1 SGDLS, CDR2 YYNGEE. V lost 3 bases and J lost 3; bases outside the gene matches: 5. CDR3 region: CASSGIGTDYGYTF. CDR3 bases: TGTGCCAGCAGCGGCATAGGGACAGACTATGGCTACACCTTC.

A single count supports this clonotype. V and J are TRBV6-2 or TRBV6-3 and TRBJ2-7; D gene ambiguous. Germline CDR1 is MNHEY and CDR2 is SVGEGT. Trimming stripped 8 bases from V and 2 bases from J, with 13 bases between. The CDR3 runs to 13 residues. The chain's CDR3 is CASWEGITYEQYF. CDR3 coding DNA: TGTGCCAGCTGGGAAGGGATCACCTACGAGCAGTACTTC.

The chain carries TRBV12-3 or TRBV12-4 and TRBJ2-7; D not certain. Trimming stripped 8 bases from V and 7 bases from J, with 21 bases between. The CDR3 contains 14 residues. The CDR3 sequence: CASGLSPREEEQYF. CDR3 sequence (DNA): TGTGCCAGCGGCCTTTCCCCACGAGAGGAGGAGCAGTACTTC.

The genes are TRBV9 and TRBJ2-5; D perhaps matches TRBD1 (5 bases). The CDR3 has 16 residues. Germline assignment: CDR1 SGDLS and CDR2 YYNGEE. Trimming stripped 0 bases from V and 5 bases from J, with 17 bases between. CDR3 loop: CASSVEGSGPRETQYF. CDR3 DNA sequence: TGTGCCAGCAGCGTAGAGGGGTCAGGCCCCAGGGAGACCCAGTACTTC.

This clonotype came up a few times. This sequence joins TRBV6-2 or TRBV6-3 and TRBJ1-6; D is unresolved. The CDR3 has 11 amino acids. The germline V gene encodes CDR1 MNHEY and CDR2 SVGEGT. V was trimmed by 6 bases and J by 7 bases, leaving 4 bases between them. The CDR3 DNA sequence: TGTGCCAGCAGGAAGAATTCACCCCTCCACTTT. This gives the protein CASRKNSPLHF.

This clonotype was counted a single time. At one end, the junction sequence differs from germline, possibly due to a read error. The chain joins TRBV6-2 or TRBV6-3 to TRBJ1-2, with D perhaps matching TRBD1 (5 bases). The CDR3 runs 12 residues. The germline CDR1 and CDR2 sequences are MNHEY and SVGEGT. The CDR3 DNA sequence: TGCGCCAGCAGTTGGGGGTCTAATGGCTACACCTTC. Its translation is CASSWGSNGYTF.

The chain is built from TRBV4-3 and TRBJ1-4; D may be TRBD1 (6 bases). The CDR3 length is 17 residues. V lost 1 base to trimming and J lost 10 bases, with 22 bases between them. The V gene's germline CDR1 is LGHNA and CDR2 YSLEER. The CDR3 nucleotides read TGCGCCAGCAGCCAAGCCTTGACCCTTCCGTCACAGGGAAAACTGTTTTTT. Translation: CASSQALTLPSQGKLFF.

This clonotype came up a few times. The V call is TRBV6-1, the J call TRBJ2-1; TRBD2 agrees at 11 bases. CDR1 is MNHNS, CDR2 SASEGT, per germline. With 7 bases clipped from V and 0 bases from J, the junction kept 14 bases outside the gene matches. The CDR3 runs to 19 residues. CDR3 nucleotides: TGTGCCAGCAAGGGAGCCGGGACTAGCGGTCGTAGCTCCTACAATGAGCAGTTCTTC. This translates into CASKGAGTSGRSSYNEQFF.

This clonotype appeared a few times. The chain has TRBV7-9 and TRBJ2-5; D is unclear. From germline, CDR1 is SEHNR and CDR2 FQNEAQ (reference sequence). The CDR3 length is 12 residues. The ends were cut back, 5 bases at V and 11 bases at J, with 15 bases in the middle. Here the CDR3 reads CASSLNLKEQYF. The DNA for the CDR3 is TGTGCCAGCAGCCTCAACTTGAAGGAGCAGTACTTC.

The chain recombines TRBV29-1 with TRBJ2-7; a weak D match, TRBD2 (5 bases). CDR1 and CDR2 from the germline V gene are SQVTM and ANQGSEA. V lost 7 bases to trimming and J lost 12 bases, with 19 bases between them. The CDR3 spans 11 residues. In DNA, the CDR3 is TGCAGCGCCAGCGGCAAAAACATTCGGTACTTC. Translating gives CSASGKNIRYF.

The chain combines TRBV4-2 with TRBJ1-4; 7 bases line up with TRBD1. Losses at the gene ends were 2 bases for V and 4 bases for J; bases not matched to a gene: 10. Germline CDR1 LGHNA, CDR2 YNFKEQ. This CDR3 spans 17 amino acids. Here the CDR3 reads CASSQQSTGAFNEKLFF. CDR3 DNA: TGTGCCAGCAGCCAACAAAGCACAGGGGCCTTTAATGAAAAACTGTTTTTT.

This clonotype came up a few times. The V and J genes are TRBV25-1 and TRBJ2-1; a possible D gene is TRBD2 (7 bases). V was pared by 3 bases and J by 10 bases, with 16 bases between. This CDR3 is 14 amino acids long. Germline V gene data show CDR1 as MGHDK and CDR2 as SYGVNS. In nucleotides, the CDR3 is TGTGCCAGCAGTGAGGGGGGGGGGCCCAAGGAGCAGTTCTTC. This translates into CASSEGGGPKEQFF.

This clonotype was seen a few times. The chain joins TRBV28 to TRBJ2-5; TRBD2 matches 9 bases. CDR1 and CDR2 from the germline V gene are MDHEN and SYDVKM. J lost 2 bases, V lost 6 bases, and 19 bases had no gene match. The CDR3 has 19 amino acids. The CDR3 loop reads CASRQPLYLAGSYQETQYF. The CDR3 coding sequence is TGTGCCAGCAGACAACCTCTTTACCTAGCGGGGAGCTATCAAGAGACCCAGTACTTC.

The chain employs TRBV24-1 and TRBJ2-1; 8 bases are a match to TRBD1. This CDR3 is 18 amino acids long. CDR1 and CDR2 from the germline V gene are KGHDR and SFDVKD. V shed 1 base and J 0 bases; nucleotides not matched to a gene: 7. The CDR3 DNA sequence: TGTGCCACCAGTGATTTCGGGGACAGGCTCTTCTCCTACAATGAGCAGTTCTTC. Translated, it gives CATSDFGDRLFSYNEQFF.

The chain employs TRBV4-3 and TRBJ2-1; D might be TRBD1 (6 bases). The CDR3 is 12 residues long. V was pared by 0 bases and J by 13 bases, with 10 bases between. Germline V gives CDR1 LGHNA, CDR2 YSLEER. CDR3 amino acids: CASSQDRDIQFF. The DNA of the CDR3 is TGCGCCAGCAGCCAAGATAGGGACATTCAGTTCTTC.

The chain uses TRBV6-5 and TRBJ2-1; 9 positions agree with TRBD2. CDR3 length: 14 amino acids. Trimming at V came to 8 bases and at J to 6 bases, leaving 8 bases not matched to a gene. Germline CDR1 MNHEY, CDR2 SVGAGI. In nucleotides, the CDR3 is TGTGCCAGCTTGGGCGGGGGGGAGGGCAATGAGCAGTTCTTC. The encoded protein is CASLGGGEGNEQFF.

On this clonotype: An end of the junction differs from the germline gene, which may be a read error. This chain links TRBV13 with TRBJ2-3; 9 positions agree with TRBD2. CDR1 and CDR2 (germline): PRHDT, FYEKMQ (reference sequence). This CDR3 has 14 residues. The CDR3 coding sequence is TGTGCCAGCAGCCTACTAGCGGGCACAGATGCGCAGTATTTT. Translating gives CASSLLAGTDAQYF.

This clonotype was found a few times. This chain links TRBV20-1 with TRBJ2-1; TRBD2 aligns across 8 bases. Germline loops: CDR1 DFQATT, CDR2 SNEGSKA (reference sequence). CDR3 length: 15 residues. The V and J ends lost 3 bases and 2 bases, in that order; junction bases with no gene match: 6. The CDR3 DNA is TGCAGTGCTAGCTTTACTAGCGGACCCTACAATGAGCAGTTCTTC. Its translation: CSASFTSGPYNEQFF.

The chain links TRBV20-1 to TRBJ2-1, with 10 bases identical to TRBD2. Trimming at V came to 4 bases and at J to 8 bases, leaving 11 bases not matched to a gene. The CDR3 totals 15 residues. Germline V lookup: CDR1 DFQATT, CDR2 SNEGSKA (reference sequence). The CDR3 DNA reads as TGCAGTGCTACCCTAGCGGGGGACCTCTATTATGAGCAGTTCTTC. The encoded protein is CSATLAGDLYYEQFF.

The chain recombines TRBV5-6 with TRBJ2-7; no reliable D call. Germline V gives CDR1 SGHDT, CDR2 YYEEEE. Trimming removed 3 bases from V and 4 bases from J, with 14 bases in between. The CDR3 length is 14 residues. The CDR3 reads CASSSDLISYEQYF. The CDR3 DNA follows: TGTGCCAGCAGCTCGGACCTCATCTCTTACGAGCAGTACTTC. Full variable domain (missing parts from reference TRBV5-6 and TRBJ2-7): DAGVTQSPTHLIKTRGQQVTLRCSPKSGHDTVSWYQQALGQGPQFIFQYYEEEERQRGNFPDRFSGHQFPNYSSELNVNALLLGDSALYLCASSSDLISYEQYFGPGTRLTVT.

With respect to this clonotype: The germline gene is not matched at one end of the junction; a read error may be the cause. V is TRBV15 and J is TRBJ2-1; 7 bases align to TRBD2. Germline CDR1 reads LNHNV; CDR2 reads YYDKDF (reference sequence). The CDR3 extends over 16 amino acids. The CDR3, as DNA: TGTGCCACCGGCAGAGGAGGCGGGGGTGGTAGGAATGAGCAGTTCTTC. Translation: CATGRGGGGGRNEQFF.

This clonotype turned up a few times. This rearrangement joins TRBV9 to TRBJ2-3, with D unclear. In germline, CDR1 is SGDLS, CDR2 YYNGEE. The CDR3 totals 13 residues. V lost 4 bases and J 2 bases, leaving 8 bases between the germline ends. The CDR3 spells CASSRPDTDTQYF. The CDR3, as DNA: TGTGCCAGCAGCAGGCCGGACACAGATACGCAGTATTTT.

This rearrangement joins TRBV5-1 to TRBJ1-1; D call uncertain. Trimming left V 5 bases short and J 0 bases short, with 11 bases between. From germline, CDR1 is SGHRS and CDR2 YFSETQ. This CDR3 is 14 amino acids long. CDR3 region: CASRRMSMNTEAFF. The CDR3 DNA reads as TGCGCCAGCAGGCGGATGTCCATGAACACTGAAGCTTTCTTT.

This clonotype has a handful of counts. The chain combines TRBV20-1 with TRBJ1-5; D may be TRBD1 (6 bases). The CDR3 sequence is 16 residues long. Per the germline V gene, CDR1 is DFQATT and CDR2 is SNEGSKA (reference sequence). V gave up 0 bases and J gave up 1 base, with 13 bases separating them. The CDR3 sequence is CSARDGGGVSNQPQHF. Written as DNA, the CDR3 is TGCAGTGCTAGAGATGGGGGGGGCGTGAGCAATCAGCCCCAGCATTTT.

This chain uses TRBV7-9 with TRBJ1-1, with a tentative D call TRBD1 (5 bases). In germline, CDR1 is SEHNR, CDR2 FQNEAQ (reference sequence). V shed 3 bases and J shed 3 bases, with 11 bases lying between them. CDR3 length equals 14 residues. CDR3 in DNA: TGTGCCAGCAGCTTTGCAGGGTCGGACACTGAAGCTTTCTTT. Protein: CASSFAGSDTEAFF.